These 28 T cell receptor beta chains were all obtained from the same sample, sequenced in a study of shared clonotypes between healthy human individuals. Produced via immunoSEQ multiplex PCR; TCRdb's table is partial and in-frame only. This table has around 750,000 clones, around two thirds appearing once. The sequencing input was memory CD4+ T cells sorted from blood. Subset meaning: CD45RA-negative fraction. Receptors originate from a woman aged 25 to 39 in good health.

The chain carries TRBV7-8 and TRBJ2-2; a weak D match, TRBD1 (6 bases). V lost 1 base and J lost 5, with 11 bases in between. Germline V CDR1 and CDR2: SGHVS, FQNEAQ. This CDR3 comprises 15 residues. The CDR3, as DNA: TGTGCCAGCAGCTTAGACAGGACAGCAACCGGGGAGCTGTTTTTT. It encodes CASSLDRTATGELFF.

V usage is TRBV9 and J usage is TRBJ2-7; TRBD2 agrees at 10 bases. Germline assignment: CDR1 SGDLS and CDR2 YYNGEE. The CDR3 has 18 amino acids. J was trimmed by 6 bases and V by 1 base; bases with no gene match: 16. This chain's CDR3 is CASSVHGQGASGSSEQYF. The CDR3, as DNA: TGTGCCAGCAGCGTACATGGACAGGGAGCTAGCGGGAGTTCCGAGCAGTACTTC.

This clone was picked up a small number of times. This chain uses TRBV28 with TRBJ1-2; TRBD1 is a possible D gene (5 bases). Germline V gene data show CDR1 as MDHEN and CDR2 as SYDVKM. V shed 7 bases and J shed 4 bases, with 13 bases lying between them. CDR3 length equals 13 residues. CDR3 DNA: TGTGCCAGCACCCTTCTTGGGGCCTATGGCTACACCTTC. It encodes CASTLLGAYGYTF.

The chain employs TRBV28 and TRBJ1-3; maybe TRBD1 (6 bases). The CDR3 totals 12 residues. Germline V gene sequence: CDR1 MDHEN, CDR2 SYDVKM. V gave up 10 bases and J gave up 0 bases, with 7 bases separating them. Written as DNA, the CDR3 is TGTGCCATACAGGGCTCTGGAAACACCATATATTTT. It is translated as CAIQGSGNTIYF.

The CDR3 protein is CASSPGGLWNEQFF. The CDR3 DNA follows: TGTGCCAGCTCACCAGGGGGCTTGTGGAATGAGCAGTTCTTC. This sequence joins TRBV18 and TRBJ2-1, with D perhaps TRBD1 (6 bases). The CDR3 runs 14 residues. V was shortened by 2 bases and J by 7 bases, with 12 bases between the two germline ends. The germline gives CDR1 KGHSH, CDR2 LQKENI.

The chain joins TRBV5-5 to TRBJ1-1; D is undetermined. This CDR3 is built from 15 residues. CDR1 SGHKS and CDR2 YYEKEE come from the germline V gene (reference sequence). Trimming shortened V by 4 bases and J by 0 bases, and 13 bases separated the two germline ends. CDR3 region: CASSGDTSMNTEAFF. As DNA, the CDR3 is TGTGCCAGCAGCGGTGACACGTCAATGAACACTGAAGCTTTCTTT.

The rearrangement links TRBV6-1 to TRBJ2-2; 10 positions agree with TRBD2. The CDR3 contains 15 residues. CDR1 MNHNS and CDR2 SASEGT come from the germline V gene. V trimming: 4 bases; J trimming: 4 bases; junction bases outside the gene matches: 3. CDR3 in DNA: TGTGCCAGCAGTGTGTCTAGCGGGAGCACCGGGGAGCTGTTTTTT. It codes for CASSVSSGSTGELFF.

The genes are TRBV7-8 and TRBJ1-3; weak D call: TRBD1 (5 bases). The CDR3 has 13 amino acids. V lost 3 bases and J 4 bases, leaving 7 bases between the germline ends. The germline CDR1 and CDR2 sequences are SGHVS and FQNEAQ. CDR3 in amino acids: CASSFAGGNTIYF. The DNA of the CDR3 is TGTGCCAGCAGCTTCGCAGGGGGAAACACCATATATTTT.

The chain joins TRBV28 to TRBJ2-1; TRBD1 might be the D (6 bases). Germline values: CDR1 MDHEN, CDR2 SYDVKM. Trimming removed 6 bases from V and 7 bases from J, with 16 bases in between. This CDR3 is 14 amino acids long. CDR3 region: CASRFNRVANEQFF. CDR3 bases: TGTGCCAGCAGATTTAACAGGGTAGCAAATGAGCAGTTCTTC.

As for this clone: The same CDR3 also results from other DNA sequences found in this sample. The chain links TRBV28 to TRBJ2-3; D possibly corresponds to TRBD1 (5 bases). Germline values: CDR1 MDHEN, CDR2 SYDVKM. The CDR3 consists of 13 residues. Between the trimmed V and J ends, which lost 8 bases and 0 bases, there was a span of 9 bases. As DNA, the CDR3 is TGTGCCAGCTTAGGGGATAGCACAGATACGCAGTATTTT. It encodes CASLGDSTDTQYF.

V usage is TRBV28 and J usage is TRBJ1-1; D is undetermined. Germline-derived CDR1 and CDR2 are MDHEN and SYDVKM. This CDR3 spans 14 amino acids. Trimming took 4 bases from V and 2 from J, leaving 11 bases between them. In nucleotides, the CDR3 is TGTGCCAGCAGTTCCCACATTCTAAACACTGAAGCTTTCTTT. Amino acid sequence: CASSSHILNTEAFF.

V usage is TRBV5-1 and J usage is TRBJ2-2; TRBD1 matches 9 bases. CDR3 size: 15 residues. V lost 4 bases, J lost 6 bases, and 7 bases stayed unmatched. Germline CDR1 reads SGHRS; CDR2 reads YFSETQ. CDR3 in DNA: TGCGCCAGCAGCAGGGGGGACAGGGACGCCGGGGAGCTGTTTTTT. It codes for CASSRGDRDAGELFF.

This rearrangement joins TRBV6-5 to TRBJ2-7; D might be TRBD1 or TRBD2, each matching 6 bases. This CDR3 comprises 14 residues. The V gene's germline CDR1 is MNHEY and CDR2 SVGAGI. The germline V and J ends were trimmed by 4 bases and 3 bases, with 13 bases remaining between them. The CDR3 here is CASSSPGAFYEQYF. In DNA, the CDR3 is TGTGCCAGCAGTTCGCCGGGGGCATTCTACGAGCAGTACTTC.

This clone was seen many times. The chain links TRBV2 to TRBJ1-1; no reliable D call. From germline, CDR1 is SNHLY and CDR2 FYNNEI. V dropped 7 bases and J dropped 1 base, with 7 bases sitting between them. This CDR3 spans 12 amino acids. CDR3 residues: CASIGPNTEAFF. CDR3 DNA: TGTGCCAGCATAGGTCCGAACACTGAAGCTTTCTTT.

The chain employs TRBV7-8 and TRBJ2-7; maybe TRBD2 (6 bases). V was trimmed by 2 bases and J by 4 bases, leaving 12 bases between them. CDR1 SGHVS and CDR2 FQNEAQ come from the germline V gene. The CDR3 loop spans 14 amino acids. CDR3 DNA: TGTGCCAGCAGCTTACGTTGGGACTCGTACGAGCAGTACTTC. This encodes CASSLRWDSYEQYF.

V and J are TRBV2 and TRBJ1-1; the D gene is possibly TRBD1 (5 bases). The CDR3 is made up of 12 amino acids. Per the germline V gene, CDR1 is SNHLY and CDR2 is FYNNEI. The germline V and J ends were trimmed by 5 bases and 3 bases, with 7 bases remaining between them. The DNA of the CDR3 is TGTGCCAGCAGTACGGGGGACACTGAAGCTTTCTTT. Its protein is CASSTGDTEAFF. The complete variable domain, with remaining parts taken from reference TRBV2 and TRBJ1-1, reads EPEVTQTPSHQVTQMGQEVILRCVPISNHLYFYWYRQILGQKVEFLVSFYNNEISEKSEIFDDQFSVERPDGSNFTLKIRSTKLEDSAMYFCASSTGDTEAFFGQGTRLTVV.

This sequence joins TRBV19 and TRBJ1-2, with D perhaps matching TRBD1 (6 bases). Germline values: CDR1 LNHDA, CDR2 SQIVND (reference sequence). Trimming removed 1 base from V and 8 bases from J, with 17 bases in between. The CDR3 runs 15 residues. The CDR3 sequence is CASSIGRQVGSGYTF. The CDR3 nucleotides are TGTGCCAGTAGTATAGGTCGACAGGTTGGTAGCGGCTACACCTTC.

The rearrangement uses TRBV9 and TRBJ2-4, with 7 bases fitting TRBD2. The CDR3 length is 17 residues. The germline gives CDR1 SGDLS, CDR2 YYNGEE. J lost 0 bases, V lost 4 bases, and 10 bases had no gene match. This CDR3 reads CASSPRGSGVAKNIQYF. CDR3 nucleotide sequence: TGTGCCAGCAGCCCCAGAGGAAGCGGGGTAGCCAAAAACATTCAGTACTTC. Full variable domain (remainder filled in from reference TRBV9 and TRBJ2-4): DSGVTQTPKHLITATGQRVTLRCSPRSGDLSVYWYQQSLDQGLQFLIQYYNGEERAKGNILERFSAQQFPDLHSELNLSSLELGDSALYFCASSPRGSGVAKNIQYFGAGTRLSVL.

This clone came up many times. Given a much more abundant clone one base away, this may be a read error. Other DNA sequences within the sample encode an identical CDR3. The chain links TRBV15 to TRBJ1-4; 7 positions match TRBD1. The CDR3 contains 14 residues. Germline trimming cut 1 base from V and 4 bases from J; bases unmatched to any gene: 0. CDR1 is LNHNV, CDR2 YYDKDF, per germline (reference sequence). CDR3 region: CATSRGQGNEKLFF. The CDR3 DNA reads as TGTGCCACCAGCAGAGGACAGGGTAATGAAAAACTGTTTTTT. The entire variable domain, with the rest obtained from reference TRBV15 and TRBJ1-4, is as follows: DAMVIQNPRYQVTQFGKPVTLSCSQTLNHNVMYWYQQKSSQAPKLLFHYYDKDFNNEADTPDNFQSRRPNTSFCFLDIRSPGLGDTAMYLCATSRGQGNEKLFFGSGTQLSVL.

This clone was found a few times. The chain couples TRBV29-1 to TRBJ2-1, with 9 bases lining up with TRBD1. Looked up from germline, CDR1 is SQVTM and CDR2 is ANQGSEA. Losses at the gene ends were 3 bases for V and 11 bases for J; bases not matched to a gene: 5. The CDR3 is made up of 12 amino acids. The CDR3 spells CSVEGTGKKQFF. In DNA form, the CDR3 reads TGCAGCGTTGAGGGGACAGGGAAAAAGCAGTTCTTC.

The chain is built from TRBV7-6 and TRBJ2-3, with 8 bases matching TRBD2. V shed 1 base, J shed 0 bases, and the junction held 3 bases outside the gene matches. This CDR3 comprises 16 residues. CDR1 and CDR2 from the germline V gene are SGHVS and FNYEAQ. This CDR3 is CASSLGASGSTDTQYF. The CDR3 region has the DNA TGTGCCAGCAGCTTAGGGGCTAGCGGGAGCACAGATACGCAGTATTTT.

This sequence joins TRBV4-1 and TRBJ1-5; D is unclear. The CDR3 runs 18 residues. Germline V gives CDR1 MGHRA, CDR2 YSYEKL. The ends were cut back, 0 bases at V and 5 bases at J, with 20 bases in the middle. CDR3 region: CASSQDYKRESIDQPQHF. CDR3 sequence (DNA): TGCGCCAGCAGCCAAGATTATAAGCGGGAGTCGATCGATCAGCCCCAGCATTTT.

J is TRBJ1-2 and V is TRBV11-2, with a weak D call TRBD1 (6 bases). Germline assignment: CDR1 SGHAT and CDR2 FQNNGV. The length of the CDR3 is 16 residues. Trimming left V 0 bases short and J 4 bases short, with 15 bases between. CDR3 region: CASSLDAAGQLYGYTF. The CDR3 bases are TGTGCCAGCAGCTTAGATGCCGCAGGACAGCTCTATGGCTACACCTTC.

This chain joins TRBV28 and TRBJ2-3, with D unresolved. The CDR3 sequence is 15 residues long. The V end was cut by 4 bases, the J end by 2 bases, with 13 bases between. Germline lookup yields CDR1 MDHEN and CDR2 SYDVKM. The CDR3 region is CASSSPSTHTDTQYF. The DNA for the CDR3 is TGTGCCAGCAGTTCCCCATCAACGCACACAGATACGCAGTATTTT.

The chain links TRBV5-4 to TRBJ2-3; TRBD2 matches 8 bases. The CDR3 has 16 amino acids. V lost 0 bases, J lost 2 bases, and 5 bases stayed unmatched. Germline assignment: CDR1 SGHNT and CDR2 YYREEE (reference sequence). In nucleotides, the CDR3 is TGTGCCAGCAGCTTGGCCCAGCGGGAGACCACAGATACGCAGTATTTT. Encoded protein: CASSLAQRETTDTQYF.

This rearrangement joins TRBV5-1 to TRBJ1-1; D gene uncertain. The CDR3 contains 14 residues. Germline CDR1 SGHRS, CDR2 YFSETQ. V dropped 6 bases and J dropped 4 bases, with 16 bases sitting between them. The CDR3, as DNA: TGCGCCAGCACCCCTCGGGCATCCGCCACTGAAGCTTTCTTT. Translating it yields CASTPRASATEAFF.

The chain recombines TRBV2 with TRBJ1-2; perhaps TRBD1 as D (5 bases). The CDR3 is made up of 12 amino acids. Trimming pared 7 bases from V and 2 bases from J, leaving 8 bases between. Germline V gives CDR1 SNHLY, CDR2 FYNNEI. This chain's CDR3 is CASTRGNYGYTF. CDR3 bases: TGTGCCAGCACTCGGGGGAACTATGGCTACACCTTC.

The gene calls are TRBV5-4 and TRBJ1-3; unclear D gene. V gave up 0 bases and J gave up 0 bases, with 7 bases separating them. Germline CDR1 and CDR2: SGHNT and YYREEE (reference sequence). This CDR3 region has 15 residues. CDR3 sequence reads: CASSLGGNSGNTIYF. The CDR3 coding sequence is TGTGCCAGCAGCTTGGGCGGGAACTCTGGAAACACCATATATTTT. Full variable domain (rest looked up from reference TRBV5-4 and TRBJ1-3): ETGVTQSPTHLIKTRGQQVTLRCSSQSGHNTVSWYQQALGQGPQFIFQYYREEENGRGNFPPRFSGLQFPNYSSELNVNALELDDSALYLCASSLGGNSGNTIYFGEGSWLTVV.